This T cell receptor beta chain is from a study of T cells in narcolepsy. The CDR3 extends over 14 amino acids. CDR1 is SQVTM, CDR2 ANQGSEA, per germline. V dropped 5 bases and J dropped 6; count of bases not matched to a gene: 9. TCRdb's table, derived via immunoSEQ multiplex PCR, lists solely in-frame clones and lacks some. The sample contains roughly 25,000 clones, approximately 85% of which appear only once. The J gene is TRBJ2-1, the V gene TRBV29-1; 8 bases are shared with TRBD1. This TCR came from a human donor with narcolepsy. Sequencing input: CD45RA- memory CD4+ T cells from PBMCs. The CDR3: CSVIRQGAPNEQFF. The CDR3 DNA reads TGCAGCGTTATAAGGCAGGGGGCGCCCAATGAGCAGTTCTTC.